What follows are 27 T cell receptor beta chains derived from one specimen sequenced in a study of technical replicates of blood from several donors (dated by TCRdb to between 2016 and 2019). The method behind the library was the immunoSEQ multiplex PCR assay. This immuneACCESS table, as held by TCRdb, lists in-frame sequences with V and J called but not all clones. Of the missing ones, under half trace to an unresolved V gene in checked studies; the others have no known cause. This sample gives about 73,000 clones in total; more than 90% of them show up just once. Jointly, the top ten make up approximately 4.4% of the sample. Input material: PBMCs. Every receptor here comes from a human donor in good health. Some clones in this sample may be carry-over from other donors' samples.

This clone was counted ten times or more. The same CDR3 arises from other DNA sequences in this sample as well. The gene calls are TRBV5-1 and TRBJ2-1; 9 bases are shared with TRBD2. Per germline, CDR1 SGHRS and CDR2 YFSETQ. Trimming removed 3 bases from V and 4 bases from J; junction bases left unmatched: 2. The CDR3 sequence is 14 residues long. The CDR3 protein is CASSSSGGYNEQFF. The CDR3 DNA reads TGCGCCAGCAGCTCCAGCGGGGGGTACAATGAGCAGTTCTTC.

This sequence joins TRBV19 and TRBJ2-7; perhaps TRBD2 as D (5 bases). CDR1 and CDR2 from the germline V gene are LNHDA and SQIVND (reference sequence). The CDR3 runs 13 residues. V was pared by 3 bases and J by 2 bases, with 8 bases between. DNA for the CDR3: TGTGCCAGTAGTATCGGGGTCGCCTACGAGCAGTACTTC. It translates to CASSIGVAYEQYF.

A single count supports this clone. The chain has TRBV4-2 and TRBJ1-2, with unresolved D. The ends were cut back, 0 bases at V and 0 bases at J, with 8 bases in the middle. Germline V gives CDR1 LGHNA, CDR2 YNFKEQ. The CDR3 covers 15 residues. The CDR3 region has the DNA TGTGCCAGCAGCCAAGATTCTTCAGCTAACTATGGCTACACCTTC. Translating gives CASSQDSSANYGYTF.

This clone was seen a handful of times. V gene TRBV2 combines with J gene TRBJ1-1; the match to TRBD1 covers 7 bases. Germline CDR1 and CDR2: SNHLY and FYNNEI. This CDR3 is built from 13 residues. Germline trimming cut 10 bases from V and 1 base from J; bases unmatched to any gene: 6. The CDR3 protein is CATTGVSNTEAFF. As DNA, the CDR3 is TGTGCCACCACAGGGGTCTCGAACACTGAAGCTTTCTTT.

The chain joins TRBV12-5 to TRBJ2-3; 8 nucleotides line up with TRBD1. CDR1 is LGHNT and CDR2 is FRNRAP in the germline V gene. The trim removed 9 bases at V and 7 bases at J, leaving 18 bases unmatched. The CDR3 length is 16 residues. CDR3 nucleotides: TGTGCTAGACCTTCCCCCTACCGGGACAGGTCGCATACGCAGTATTTT. As protein: CARPSPYRDRSHTQYF. Combining the CDR3 with reference TRBV12-5 and TRBJ2-3 gives the whole variable domain DARVTQTPRHKVTEMGQEVTMRCQPILGHNTVFWYRQTMMQGLELLAYFRNRAPLDDSGMPKDRFSAEMPDATLATLKIQPSEPRDSAVYFCARPSPYRDRSHTQYFGPGTRLTVL.

The V call is TRBV4-1, the J call TRBJ2-3; D call uncertain. Germline lookup yields CDR1 MGHRA and CDR2 YSYEKL. This CDR3 is 13 amino acids long. Trimming shortened V by 3 bases and J by 3 bases, and 7 bases separated the two germline ends. The CDR3 is CASSHPGTDTQYF. The CDR3 region has the DNA TGCGCCAGCAGCCATCCCGGGACAGATACGCAGTATTTT.

The chain couples TRBV4-3 to TRBJ1-1; maybe TRBD1 (6 bases). Germline V gene lookup returns CDR1 LGHNA and CDR2 YSLEER. Trimming stripped 4 bases from V and 3 bases from J, with 9 bases between. CDR3 size: 13 residues. The CDR3 DNA reads TGCGCCAGCAGCCGGACAGCCTACACTGAAGCTTTCTTT. The encoded protein is CASSRTAYTEAFF.

The chain joins TRBV29-1 to TRBJ1-5; 8 bases match TRBD1. The CDR3 extends over 16 amino acids. V lost 7 bases to trimming and J lost 1 base; unmatched junction nucleotides: 12. CDR1 is SQVTM and CDR2 is ANQGSEA in the germline V gene. In DNA, the CDR3 is TGCAGCGACGTCCGGACAGGGACCCTCAGCAATCAGCCCCAGCATTTT. Amino acids: CSDVRTGTLSNQPQHF.

The V and J genes are TRBV18 and TRBJ1-3; D unresolved. The CDR3 covers 14 residues. V lost 1 base, J lost 0 bases, and 4 bases lay in between. Per germline, CDR1 KGHSH and CDR2 LQKENI. CDR3 loop: CASSPQSSGNTIYF. The CDR3 nucleotides are TGTGCCAGCTCACCACAGAGCTCTGGAAACACCATATATTTT. The full variable domain, with the rest looked up from reference TRBV18 and TRBJ1-3, is NAGVMQNPRHLVRRRGQEARLRCSPMKGHSHVYWYRQLPEEGLKFMVYLQKENIIDESGMPKERFSAEFPKEGPSILRIQQVVRGDSAAYFCASSPQSSGNTIYFGEGSWLTVV.

The chain has TRBV30 and TRBJ2-7, with 10 positions matching TRBD2. After removal of 4 bases from V and 7 bases from J, the junction contained 7 bases not matched to a gene. This CDR3 has 13 amino acids. CDR1 GTSNPN and CDR2 SVGIG come from the germline V gene (reference sequence). The CDR3 reads CAWNQREGDEQYF. In DNA, the CDR3 is TGTGCCTGGAACCAGCGGGAGGGTGATGAGCAGTACTTC.

The chain is built from TRBV6-1 and TRBJ2-5; D remains unclear. The CDR3 is 15 amino acids. The V gene lost 4 bases and the J gene lost 0 bases, with 12 bases spanning the gap. CDR1 and CDR2 from the germline V gene are MNHNS and SASEGT. The chain's CDR3 is CASSVGLTHQETQYF. The CDR3 DNA follows: TGTGCCAGCAGTGTTGGCTTAACCCACCAAGAGACCCAGTACTTC.

This chain joins TRBV9 and TRBJ2-5; no definite D call. This CDR3 contains 15 residues. The V gene's germline CDR1 is SGDLS and CDR2 YYNGEE. The V end was cut by 0 bases, the J end by 1 base, with 10 bases between. The CDR3 protein is CASSVGKDIQETQYF. In DNA form, the CDR3 reads TGTGCCAGCAGCGTAGGGAAAGACATCCAAGAGACCCAGTACTTC.

The gene calls are TRBV7-3 and TRBJ2-1, with D tentatively TRBD2 (7 bases). The CDR3 length is 19 residues. The V gene's germline CDR1 is SGHTA and CDR2 FQGTGA. Deletions cut 2 bases from V and 0 bases from J, with 20 bases between. CDR3 loop: CASSLRGGGRLSSYNEQFF. CDR3 bases: TGTGCCAGCAGCTTACGGGGAGGGGGGCGTCTCAGCTCCTACAATGAGCAGTTCTTC. Complete variable domain (other parts from reference TRBV7-3 and TRBJ2-1): GAGVSQTPSNKVTEKGKYVELRCDPISGHTALYWYRQSLGQGPEFLIYFQGTGAADDSGLPNDRFFAVRPEGSVSTLKIQRTERGDSAVYLCASSLRGGGRLSSYNEQFFGPGTRLTVL.

J is TRBJ2-1 and V is TRBV4-3; possibly TRBD2 for D (6 bases). Per germline, CDR1 LGHNA and CDR2 YSLEER. The germline V and J ends were trimmed by 4 bases and 0 bases, with 13 bases remaining between them. This CDR3 is built from 16 residues. CDR3 bases: TGCGCCAGCAGCCTAGCGGCGGAGAGCTCCTACAATGAGCAGTTCTTC. Translated, it gives CASSLAAESSYNEQFF.

The chain uses TRBV7-2 and TRBJ2-7, with TRBD2 matching 10 bases. The CDR3 spans 16 residues. The V and J ends lost 2 bases and 0 bases, in that order; junction bases with no gene match: 4. CDR1 and CDR2 from the germline V gene are SGHTA and FQGNSA. The CDR3: CASSLSRLAGSYEQYF. In DNA, the CDR3 is TGTGCCAGCAGCTTAAGTAGACTAGCGGGCTCCTACGAGCAGTACTTC.

This clone was detected once. The chain combines TRBV7-2 with TRBJ2-1; 9 bases fit TRBD2. The germline V gene encodes CDR1 SGHTA and CDR2 FQGNSA. The CDR3 has 17 residues. With V trimmed by 4 bases and J by 4 bases, 11 bases remained unmatched. For the CDR3, the DNA is TGTGCCAGCAGCTCGCGTTCCAGCGGGAGGTTGTACAATGAGCAGTTCTTC. Its protein product is CASSSRSSGRLYNEQFF.

The chain couples TRBV6-6 to TRBJ2-7; D is possibly TRBD2 (5 bases). This CDR3 is 15 amino acids long. Germline V gene sequence: CDR1 MNHNY, CDR2 SVGAGI (reference sequence). V was clipped by 2 bases and J by 5 bases, with 16 bases between them. The CDR3 DNA follows: TGTGCCAGCAGTTACGGGCGGGCGCCGCCCCACGAGCAGTACTTC. Translated: CASSYGRAPPHEQYF.

The chain links TRBV6-6 to TRBJ1-5; tentative D call: TRBD1 (6 bases). The CDR3 runs 15 residues. V gave up 2 bases and J gave up 7 bases, with 15 bases separating them. The germline V gene has CDR1 MNHNY and CDR2 SVGAGI (reference sequence). The CDR3 bases are TGTGCCAGCAGTTACGGGCAGGGGTACCGCCAGCCCCAGCATTTT. Amino acid sequence: CASSYGQGYRQPQHF.

This clone was counted once. The V call is TRBV11-3, the J call TRBJ2-2, with unresolved D. The V end lost 6 bases, the J end lost 2 bases, and 4 bases lay between the germline ends. Per germline, CDR1 SGHNT and CDR2 YENEEA. The CDR3 is made up of 12 amino acids. Here the CDR3 reads CASSINTGELFF. The CDR3 region has the DNA TGTGCCAGCAGTATTAACACCGGGGAGCTGTTTTTT.

The V gene is TRBV19, the J gene TRBJ1-2; unclear D gene. CDR1 is LNHDA, CDR2 SQIVND, per germline (reference sequence). CDR3 length: 14 residues. V was clipped by 2 bases and J by 3 bases, with 10 bases between them. CDR3 amino acids: CASSILGGYYGYTF. The CDR3 nucleotides read TGTGCCAGTAGTATATTAGGAGGGTACTATGGCTACACCTTC. Full variable domain (outside the CDR3, taken from reference TRBV19 and TRBJ1-2): DGGITQSPKYLFRKEGQNVTLSCEQNLNHDAMYWYRQDPGQGLRLIYYSQIVNDFQKGDIAEGYSVSREKKESFPLTVTSAQKNPTAFYLCASSILGGYYGYTFGSGTRLTVV.

This clone has a single count. The genes are TRBV7-6 and TRBJ1-3; D perhaps matches TRBD1 (6 bases). The CDR3 is 13 amino acids. Germline V lookup: CDR1 SGHVS, CDR2 FNYEAQ. The V gene lost 1 base and the J gene lost 9 bases, with 10 bases spanning the gap. CDR3 nucleotide sequence: TGTGCCAGCAGCTTAGGAGGGGGAGCCACCATATATTTT. Encoded protein: CASSLGGGATIYF. Full variable domain (remainder filled in from reference TRBV7-6 and TRBJ1-3): GAGVSQSPRYKVTKRGQDVALRCDPISGHVSLYWYRQALGQGPEFLTYFNYEAQQDKSGLPNDRFSAERPEGSISTLTIQRTEQRDSAMYRCASSLGGGATIYFGEGSWLTVV.

V and J are TRBV27 and TRBJ2-1, with no clear D. Trimming cost V 5 bases and J 7 bases, with 15 bases left between them. Germline V gene sequence: CDR1 MNHEY, CDR2 SMNVEV (reference sequence). This CDR3 contains 14 residues. This CDR3 reads CASSLSLSSNEQFF. Written as DNA, the CDR3 is TGTGCCAGCAGTCTTTCCTTATCGTCGAATGAGCAGTTCTTC.

V and J are TRBV30 and TRBJ2-7, with D possibly being TRBD2 (6 bases). This CDR3 is built from 14 residues. Trimming left V 1 base short and J 1 base short, with 11 bases between. CDR1 is GTSNPN and CDR2 is SVGIG in the germline V gene (reference sequence). CDR3 DNA: TGTGCCTGGAGTGGTGGGACTGGTTCCTACGAGCAGTACTTC. This sequence encodes CAWSGGTGSYEQYF.

The chain employs TRBV6-5 and TRBJ2-3; TRBD2 is a possible D gene (5 bases). The V and J ends lost 5 bases and 5 bases respectively, with 14 bases between them. CDR1 and CDR2 (germline): MNHEY, SVGAGI. CDR3 size: 14 residues. The CDR3 DNA sequence: TGTGCCAGCAGTCGCGGCGGTCGGGGAGATACGCAGTATTTT. The encoded protein is CASSRGGRGDTQYF.

The chain links TRBV6-1 to TRBJ1-5; a weak D match, TRBD1 (6 bases). This CDR3 region has 14 residues. Trimming left V 2 bases short and J 3 bases short, with 8 bases between. Germline CDR1 reads MNHNS; CDR2 reads SASEGT. CDR3 DNA: TGTGCCAGCAGTGAATACAGGGACAATCAGCCCCAGCATTTT. Translation: CASSEYRDNQPQHF.

The chain couples TRBV6-5 to TRBJ2-1; 12 bases map to TRBD2. The V gene's germline CDR1 is MNHEY and CDR2 SVGAGI. J lost 9 bases, V lost 5 bases, and 8 bases had no gene match. This CDR3 spans 15 amino acids. CDR3 coding DNA: TGTGCCAGCAGTACCCGTCTAGCGGGAGGGAGTGAGCAGTTCTTC. Residues: CASSTRLAGGSEQFF.

The chain carries TRBV25-1 and TRBJ2-1, with 7 bases that match TRBD2. V lost 3 bases and J lost 6; bases outside the gene matches: 8. The CDR3 totals 15 residues. CDR1 is MGHDK and CDR2 is SYGVNS in the germline V gene. For the CDR3, the DNA is TGTGCCAGCAGTGACCCGGGACTAAACTCCAATGAGCAGTTCTTC. Translation gives CASSDPGLNSNEQFF.